Listed here are 28 T cell receptor beta chains from one sample, sequenced in a study of cytomegalovirus exposure and HLA in healthy donors. Both 60 Vbeta primers and 13 Jbeta primers went into the PCR. Sequenced by immunoSEQ multiplex PCR; TCRdb stores in-frame clones only, minus some. The sample has under 150,000 clones, 80% to 85% seen once. The source material was PBMCs. These receptors all come from a male donor in good health and CMV-seropositive.

V and J are TRBV28 and TRBJ2-1, with 13 bases matching TRBD2. The CDR3 totals 13 residues. V trimming: 10 bases; J trimming: 8 bases; junction bases outside the gene matches: 5. Germline CDR1 and CDR2: MDHEN and SYDVKM. Written as DNA, the CDR3 is TGTGCCATCCGGACTAGCGGGAGTGATGAGCAGTTCTTC. Translated, it gives CAIRTSGSDEQFF.

The chain has TRBV7-9 and TRBJ2-1, with 11 positions matching TRBD1. This CDR3 comprises 19 residues. The V and J ends lost 6 bases and 0 bases, in that order; junction bases with no gene match: 13. Germline CDR1 is SEHNR and CDR2 is FQNEAQ (reference sequence). The CDR3 is CASSPGTGGVRSSYNEQFF. In nucleotides, the CDR3 is TGTGCCAGCAGTCCCGGGACAGGGGGGGTTAGGAGCTCCTACAATGAGCAGTTCTTC.

The genes are TRBV7-9 and TRBJ2-1; 12 bases are a match to TRBD2. Unmatched junction bases numbered 8, after V lost 5 bases and J lost 0 bases. Germline assignment: CDR1 SEHNR and CDR2 FQNEAQ (reference sequence). CDR3 size: 18 residues. Here the CDR3 reads CASSGSGLAGSSYNEQFF. As DNA, the CDR3 is TGTGCCAGCAGCGGCTCCGGACTAGCGGGGAGCTCCTACAATGAGCAGTTCTTC.

Only a few counts were recorded for this clone. The rearrangement uses TRBV7-9 and TRBJ1-2, with D hard to call. Germline CDR1 and CDR2: SEHNR and FQNEAQ (reference sequence). Trimming left V 5 bases short and J 4 bases short, with 14 bases between. This CDR3 is built from 14 residues. CDR3 in DNA: TGTGCCAGCAGCCCCGCAGGCATCGGCTATGGCTACACCTTC. Translation gives CASSPAGIGYGYTF.

This clone was seen a few times. The chain carries TRBV9 and TRBJ1-1; D uncertain. V dropped 4 bases and J dropped 2 bases, with 9 bases sitting between them. CDR1 and CDR2 (germline): SGDLS, YYNGEE. There are 13 residues in the CDR3. CDR3 in DNA: TGTGCCAGCAGCCCCCCAGGAAACACTGAAGCTTTCTTT. It yields the protein CASSPPGNTEAFF.

This clone was observed once. The gene calls are TRBV15 and TRBJ2-7; tentative D call: TRBD1 (5 bases). The CDR3 has 13 residues. The ends were cut back, 1 base at V and 4 bases at J, with 8 bases in the middle. Germline V gene lookup returns CDR1 LNHNV and CDR2 YYDKDF (reference sequence). The CDR3 sequence is CATSRGRGYEQYF. The CDR3 DNA is TGTGCCACCAGCAGAGGTAGGGGTTACGAGCAGTACTTC.

This chain links TRBV19 with TRBJ2-5, with 7 bases lining up with TRBD2. The junction had 5 bases not matched to a gene; V was cut back by 3 bases and J by 4 bases. CDR3 size: 14 residues. Germline CDR1 and CDR2: LNHDA and SQIVND (reference sequence). CDR3 sequence: CASSIGLVPETQYF. CDR3 nucleotides: TGTGCCAGTAGTATCGGACTAGTCCCAGAGACCCAGTACTTC.

Comment on this clone: An end of the junction differs from the germline gene, which may be a read error. The genes are TRBV7-9 and TRBJ2-4; 12 nucleotides line up with TRBD2. CDR1 is SEHNR and CDR2 is FQNEAQ in the germline V gene (reference sequence). The CDR3 spans 14 residues. CDR3 region: CSSSLAGGHSIQYF. The CDR3 DNA follows: TGTTCCAGCAGCCTAGCGGGAGGGCATAGCATTCAGTACTTC.

CDR3 region: CASSLAGGYTDTQYF. DNA for the CDR3: TGTGCCAGCAGCTTAGCGGGAGGGTACACAGATACGCAGTATTTT. The chain links TRBV7-9 to TRBJ2-3; TRBD2 matches 7 bases. CDR3 length equals 15 residues. Germline lookup yields CDR1 SEHNR and CDR2 FQNEAQ (reference sequence). With V trimmed by 0 bases and J by 2 bases, 2 bases remained unmatched.

The chain couples TRBV5-1 to TRBJ2-1, with no clear D. The CDR3 runs to 14 residues. Germline CDR1 reads SGHRS; CDR2 reads YFSETQ. Trimming pared 0 bases from V and 0 bases from J, leaving 4 bases between. CDR3 sequence reads: CASSLGSSYNEQFF. The CDR3 nucleotides are TGCGCCAGCAGCTTGGGTAGCTCCTACAATGAGCAGTTCTTC.

V usage is TRBV20-1 and J usage is TRBJ2-5; D is unclear. Per the germline V gene, CDR1 is DFQATT and CDR2 is SNEGSKA (reference sequence). V lost 6 bases and J 7 bases, leaving 12 bases between the germline ends. The CDR3 has 11 residues. CDR3 sequence reads: CSAGDIWTQYF. The CDR3 DNA reads as TGCAGTGCCGGAGATATTTGGACCCAGTACTTC.

This chain connects TRBV4-1 to TRBJ2-1; 13 positions agree with TRBD2. The germline V gene encodes CDR1 MGHRA and CDR2 YSYEKL. Trimming at V came to 2 bases and at J to 6 bases, leaving 4 bases not matched to a gene. The CDR3 has 16 residues. CDR3 coding DNA: TGCGCCAGCAGCCAACCCACTAGCGGGAGGGCCAATGAGCAGTTCTTC. Its translation: CASSQPTSGRANEQFF.

In its sample, this clone was seen once. V usage is TRBV29-1 and J usage is TRBJ1-2, with D possibly being TRBD1 (5 bases). The CDR3 length is 15 residues. Germline V lookup: CDR1 SQVTM, CDR2 ANQGSEA. The ends were cut back, 0 bases at V and 4 bases at J, with 15 bases in the middle. The DNA for the CDR3 is TGCAGCGTTGAAGATCCCCAGGGCCATGGCTATGGCTACACCTTC. This gives the protein CSVEDPQGHGYGYTF.

This chain uses TRBV29-1 with TRBJ2-1, with TRBD2 matching over 7 bases. V lost 5 bases, J lost 5 bases, and 6 bases stayed unmatched. Germline lookup yields CDR1 SQVTM and CDR2 ANQGSEA. This CDR3 is built from 13 residues. The CDR3 bases are TGCAGCGTTATAGCGGGTGATGACAATGAGCAGTTCTTC. The encoded protein is CSVIAGDDNEQFF.

With regard to this clone: At the DNA level, this CDR3 is encoded by other sequences in the same sample as well. The V gene is TRBV19, the J gene TRBJ2-2, with 7 bases that match TRBD1. With 3 bases clipped from V and 3 bases from J, the junction kept 7 bases outside the gene matches. CDR1 and CDR2 from the germline V gene are LNHDA and SQIVND (reference sequence). The CDR3 loop spans 16 amino acids. The CDR3: CASSIAGGADTGELFF. DNA of the CDR3: TGTGCCAGTAGTATCGCAGGGGGTGCCGACACCGGGGAGCTGTTTTTT.

This rearrangement joins TRBV7-9 to TRBJ2-7; 10 nucleotides align to TRBD2. Germline CDR1 SEHNR, CDR2 FQNEAQ (reference sequence). V trimming: 4 bases; J trimming: 3 bases; junction bases outside the gene matches: 9. The CDR3 contains 16 residues. CDR3 sequence (DNA): TGTGCCAGCAGCTCCTTAACTAGCGGGGTTCACTACGAGCAGTACTTC. It codes for CASSSLTSGVHYEQYF.

This clone qualifies as medium-sized. The rearrangement uses TRBV5-4 and TRBJ2-1; 8 nucleotides agree with TRBD2. The CDR3 contains 15 residues. With 1 base clipped from V and 4 bases from J, the junction kept 4 bases outside the gene matches. CDR1 is SGHNT and CDR2 is YYREEE in the germline V gene (reference sequence). The CDR3 DNA follows: TGTGCCAGCAGCTTGCTGCGGGGGGAATACAATGAGCAGTTCTTC. Amino acids: CASSLLRGEYNEQFF.

The chain couples TRBV7-2 to TRBJ2-2, with TRBD1 matching 8 bases. CDR1 and CDR2 (germline): SGHTA, FQGNSA. V was pared by 1 base and J by 5 bases, with 0 bases of the junction left unmatched. The CDR3 is 14 amino acids. Written as DNA, the CDR3 is TGTGCCAGCAGCTTAGGGACAGGGACCGGGGAGCTGTTTTTT. It encodes CASSLGTGTGELFF.

V gene TRBV9 combines with J gene TRBJ1-2; the D gene is possibly TRBD1 (6 bases). V lost 0 bases to trimming and J lost 8 bases, with 17 bases between them. The germline V gene encodes CDR1 SGDLS and CDR2 YYNGEE. CDR3 size: 15 residues. The CDR3 DNA sequence: TGTGCCAGCAGCGTAGAATCCAGGGGAGAAGAGGGCTACACCTTC. It is translated as CASSVESRGEEGYTF. Looking up the rest from reference TRBV9 and TRBJ1-2 gives the full variable domain: DSGVTQTPKHLITATGQRVTLRCSPRSGDLSVYWYQQSLDQGLQFLIQYYNGEERAKGNILERFSAQQFPDLHSELNLSSLELGDSALYFCASSVESRGEEGYTFGSGTRLTVV.

Written as DNA, the CDR3 is TGTGCCAGCAGCTTGGGACTAGCGGGGGGACACCAAGAGACCCAGTACTTC. Its translation: CASSLGLAGGHQETQYF. The chain employs TRBV9 and TRBJ2-5, with 15 nucleotides matching TRBD2. Germline V gene data show CDR1 as SGDLS and CDR2 as YYNGEE. CDR3 length: 17 residues. V trimming: 4 bases; J trimming: 0 bases; junction bases outside the gene matches: 4. Full variable domain (missing parts from reference TRBV9 and TRBJ2-5): DSGVTQTPKHLITATGQRVTLRCSPRSGDLSVYWYQQSLDQGLQFLIQYYNGEERAKGNILERFSAQQFPDLHSELNLSSLELGDSALYFCASSLGLAGGHQETQYFGPGTRLLVL.

The V gene is TRBV27, the J gene TRBJ2-7; perhaps TRBD2 as D (6 bases). V was shortened by 6 bases and J by 6 bases, with 18 bases between the two germline ends. Looked up from germline, CDR1 is MNHEY and CDR2 is SMNVEV (reference sequence). The CDR3 extends over 14 amino acids. Here the CDR3 DNA reads TGTGCCAGCAGCGATTTCGACGGGAGTGGCGAGCAGTACTTC. This codes for CASSDFDGSGEQYF.

The chain is built from TRBV14 and TRBJ2-1; 13 nucleotides line up with TRBD2. The junction had 13 bases not matched to a gene; V was cut back by 5 bases and J by 15 bases. This CDR3 has 15 residues. CDR1 is SGHDN and CDR2 is FVKESK in the germline V gene. The CDR3 DNA follows: TGTGCCAGCAGCGAATCGGGACTAGCGGGGAGTGGATGGTTCTTC. Protein sequence: CASSESGLAGSGWFF.

This clone was seen more than once but under ten times. The V and J genes are TRBV7-9 and TRBJ2-7; 10 bases are a match to TRBD1. Germline CDR1 is SEHNR and CDR2 is FQNEAQ (reference sequence). The V segment lost 5 bases and the J segment 3 bases; nucleotides outside the gene matches: 19. The CDR3 spans 19 residues. The CDR3 sequence: CASSPGGQGLGHYLYEQYF. In DNA, the CDR3 is TGTGCCAGCAGCCCTGGGGGACAGGGGCTAGGACACTACCTCTACGAGCAGTACTTC.

This rearrangement joins TRBV27 to TRBJ2-5; 9 bases are shared with TRBD1. Germline values: CDR1 MNHEY, CDR2 SMNVEV (reference sequence). The ends lost 6 bases at V and 5 bases at J; junction bases unmatched: 4. This CDR3 region has 13 residues. CDR3 sequence reads: CASRVQGAETQYF. The CDR3 nucleotides read TGTGCCAGCAGGGTACAGGGGGCGGAGACCCAGTACTTC.

The chain employs TRBV19 and TRBJ2-5; 10 nucleotides match TRBD2. The V segment lost 3 bases and the J segment 5 bases; nucleotides outside the gene matches: 9. Germline values: CDR1 LNHDA, CDR2 SQIVND (reference sequence). This CDR3 is built from 16 residues. The CDR3 DNA sequence: TGTGCCAGTAGTATGGGAGCGGGAGGGCCCTTTGAGACCCAGTACTTC. Its protein is CASSMGAGGPFETQYF.

This chain's CDR3 is CASSGGWGVNTEAFF. The DNA of the CDR3 is TGTGCCAGCAGTGGGGGTTGGGGGGTGAACACTGAAGCTTTCTTT. The genes are TRBV25-1 and TRBJ1-1; tentatively, D is TRBD1 (5 bases). CDR3 length: 15 residues. Trimming pared 4 bases from V and 0 bases from J, leaving 12 bases between. In germline, CDR1 is MGHDK, CDR2 SYGVNS. The variable domain in full, completed from reference TRBV25-1 and TRBJ1-1, reads EADIYQTPRYLVIGTGKKITLECSQTMGHDKMYWYQQDPGMELHLIHYSYGVNSTEKGDLSSESTVSRIRTEHFPLTLESARPSHTSQYLCASSGGWGVNTEAFFGQGTRLTVV.

The V gene is TRBV7-9, the J gene TRBJ2-7; 9 bases agree with TRBD2. With 5 bases clipped from V and 4 bases from J, the junction kept 6 bases outside the gene matches. This CDR3 contains 14 residues. Germline V gene sequence: CDR1 SEHNR, CDR2 FQNEAQ (reference sequence). The CDR3 sequence: CASSRPGLAYEQYF. In DNA form, the CDR3 reads TGTGCCAGCAGCCGACCGGGACTAGCTTACGAGCAGTACTTC.

This chain connects TRBV29-1 to TRBJ2-7; 7 bases match TRBD1. The CDR3 consists of 15 residues. Germline V gene sequence: CDR1 SQVTM, CDR2 ANQGSEA. The J segment lost 4 bases and the V segment lost 6 bases, leaving 15 bases of the junction unmatched. Here the CDR3 reads CSVEKGQAASYEQYF. As DNA, the CDR3 is TGCAGCGTCGAAAAAGGACAGGCAGCATCTTACGAGCAGTACTTC.